What follows is one T cell receptor beta chain and its context. The sample comes from a study of blood T cell repertoires in COVID-19. Trimming pared 6 bases from V and 0 bases from J, leaving 8 bases between. The CDR3 covers 14 residues. The germline CDR1 and CDR2 sequences are ENHRY and SYGVKD. TCRdb keeps only in-frame clones here, not all; method: immunoSEQ multiplex PCR. The sample includes some 460,000 clones, 70% to 90% of them seen just once. The sequencing input was PBMCs or T cells enriched from blood (not recorded which). The chain uses TRBV10-3 and TRBJ1-4, with D tentatively TRBD1 (6 bases). The sequence was obtained from a woman aged 18-29 years with acute COVID-19. For the CDR3, the DNA is TGTGCCATCAGGGACAGCACAACTAATGAAAAACTGTTTTTT. Its protein is CAIRDSTTNEKLFF.